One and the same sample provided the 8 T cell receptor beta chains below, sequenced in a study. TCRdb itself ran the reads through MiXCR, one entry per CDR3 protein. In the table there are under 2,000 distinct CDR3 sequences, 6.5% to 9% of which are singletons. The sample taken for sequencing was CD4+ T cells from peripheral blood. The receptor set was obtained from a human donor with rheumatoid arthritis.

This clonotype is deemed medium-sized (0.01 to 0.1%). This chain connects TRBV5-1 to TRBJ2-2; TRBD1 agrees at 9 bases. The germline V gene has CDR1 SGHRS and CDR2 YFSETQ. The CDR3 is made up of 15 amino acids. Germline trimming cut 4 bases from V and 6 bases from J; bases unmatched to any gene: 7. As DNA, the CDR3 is TGCGCCAGCAGCCCCGGGACAGGGATGCCCGGGGAGCTGTTTTTT. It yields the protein CASSPGTGMPGELFF.

In DNA form, the CDR3 reads TGTGCCACCAGCAGAGAAGGCAGTCGTCAGCCCCAGCATTTT. It encodes CATSREGSRQPQHF. The rearrangement uses TRBV15 and TRBJ1-5; D gene uncertain. Germline-derived CDR1 and CDR2 are LNHNV and YYDKDF (reference sequence). The CDR3 contains 14 residues. V was cut by 0 bases and J by 6 bases, with 9 bases left in between.

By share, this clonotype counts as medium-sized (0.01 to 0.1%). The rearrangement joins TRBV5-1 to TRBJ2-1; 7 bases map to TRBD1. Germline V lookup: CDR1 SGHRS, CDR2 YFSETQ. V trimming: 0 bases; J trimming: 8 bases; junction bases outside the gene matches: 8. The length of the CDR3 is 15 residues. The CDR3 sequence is CASSLEGGDGHEQFF. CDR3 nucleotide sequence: TGCGCCAGCAGCTTGGAAGGGGGCGACGGCCATGAGCAGTTCTTC.

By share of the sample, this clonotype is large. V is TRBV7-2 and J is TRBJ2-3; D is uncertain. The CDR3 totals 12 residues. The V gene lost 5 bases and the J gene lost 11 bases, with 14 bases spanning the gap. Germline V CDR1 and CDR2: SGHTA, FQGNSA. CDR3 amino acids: CASSLESRGQYF. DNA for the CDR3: TGTGCCAGCAGCCTGGAGTCCCGTGGGCAGTATTTT.

The CDR3 DNA sequence: TGTGCCAGCAGTGAAGGGCTCACCACGACGACTGAAGCTTTCTTT. Protein sequence: CASSEGLTTTTEAFF. The gene calls are TRBV6-1 and TRBJ1-1; no reliable D call. Germline CDR1 MNHNS, CDR2 SASEGT. The CDR3 covers 15 residues. With 1 base removed from V and 5 bases from J, the gap between germline ends came to 14 bases.

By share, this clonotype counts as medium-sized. CDR3 sequence: CASTSIGLAGTDTQYF. DNA for the CDR3: TGTGCCAGCACTTCCATCGGACTAGCGGGCACAGATACGCAGTATTTT. The chain is built from TRBV6-5 and TRBJ2-3, with 10 bases lining up with TRBD2. The CDR3 contains 16 residues. The germline V gene encodes CDR1 MNHEY and CDR2 SVGAGI. With V trimmed by 7 bases and J by 1 base, 8 bases remained unmatched.

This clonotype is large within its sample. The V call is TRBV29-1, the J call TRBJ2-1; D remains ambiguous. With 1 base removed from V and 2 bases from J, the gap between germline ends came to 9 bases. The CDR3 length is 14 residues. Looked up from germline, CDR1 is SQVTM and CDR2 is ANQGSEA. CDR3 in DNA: TGCAGCGTTGAAGGGGCCTCGGCCTACAATGAGCAGTTCTTC. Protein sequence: CSVEGASAYNEQFF.

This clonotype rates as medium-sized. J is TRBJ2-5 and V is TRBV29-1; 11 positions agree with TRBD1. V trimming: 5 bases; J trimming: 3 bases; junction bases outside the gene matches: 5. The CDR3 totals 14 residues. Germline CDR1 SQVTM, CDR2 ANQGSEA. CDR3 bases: TGCAGCGTTCGTCGGGACAGGGGGAAAGAGACCCAGTACTTC. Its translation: CSVRRDRGKETQYF.